This TCR beta chain stems from a study of T-cell memory formation after mild COVID-19 (dated by TCRdb to the early 2020s). About the investigation overall: Most TCR sequence clusters were specific to one of the two donors. T-cell clones expanding and contracting after mild COVID-19 in a couple of donors were tracked by longitudinal TCRalpha and TCRbeta repertoire sequencing. The cohort comprised two young, previously healthy adult volunteers, one female and one male. Study-wide conclusions, independent of this receptor: The detection of some responding clones in pre-infection memory suggests that pre-existing cross-reactive memory T cells joined the SARS-CoV-2 response. Contracting CD4+ clones were found mainly in CM and EM memory subsets, while CD8+ clones were enriched in EMRA. The study included only a couple of mild cases, and larger cohorts that include severe cases with pre-infection samples were judged to be necessary. From day 15 to 85, contracting clones showed balanced CD4/CD8 phenotypes, whereas a second wave of clones that expanded from day 15 to 37 leaned towards CD4+. Whether the second-wave clones peaking on day 37 were SARS-CoV-2 specific was not confirmed.

PBMCs were isolated by Ficoll-Paque density gradient centrifugation. The data were produced on an Illumina NovaSeq 6000. TCRalpha and TCRbeta cDNA libraries were constructed by 5'RACE with constant-segment primers, with sample barcodes and unique molecular identifiers being introduced. Trizol reagent was used to extract RNA from every sample. Libraries were amplified in two PCR steps, with a second sample barcode and Illumina TruSeq adapters added in the second step. Sequencing of the libraries was done on an Illumina NovaSeq, producing 2 x 150 bp paired-end reads. The authors' analysis ran thus. Demultiplexing of reads and collapsing into UMI-guided consensus sequences were performed with migec v1.2.7. Using mixcr v2.1.11, UMI consensuses were aligned to TRA and TRB V and J templates and then assembled into clonotypes. A clonotype was counted as expanded or contracted only when both edgeR and NoisET called the clonotype significant, with the noise models trained on biological replicates. edgeR calls used a false discovery rate-adjusted p below 0.01 and a log2 fold-change threshold of 1. As an exploratory analysis of dynamics, PCA with hierarchical clustering was applied to max-normalized trajectories of the 1000 most abundant clonotypes. Separately sequenced CD4+ and CD8+ repertoires were used to assign a CD4 or CD8 phenotype to each responding clone. TCRdb reworked the public reads: Q25 trimming with fastp, MiXCR clone assembly, productive beta chains retained. Each CDR3 protein appears once, grouped with its most common genes and DNA. The V and J calls shown here were made by TCRdb, not taken from the authors' results. Here the sample has about 360,000 distinct CDR3 sequences; around 13% occur a single time. Roughly a fifth of the sample comes from the top ten.

This clonotype came up a few times. Its recognized antigen is unknown. The record has no base qualities; no much larger clone is one base away. Sequencing input: PBMCs or a T cell subset sorted from them (not recorded which). The sequence derives from a man between 18 and 29 years old who had mild COVID-19 (a few samples of this study predate the infection). The sample titles of this study are shuffled in the database, so cell type and time point are left out; the donor was told from shared clones.

The CDR3 amino acid sequence is: CASSERTNTDTQYF. The DNA is as follows: TGTGCCAGCAGCGAACGGACAAACACAGATACGCAGTATTTT. This sequence uses TRBV9 and TRBJ2-3, and possibly TRBD1, on 5 matching bases. The CDR3, cysteine through phenylalanine, is 14 amino acids long. CDR3 DNA is the only sequence kept; it has 42 bases, read in frame from the first base. CDR1 and CDR2, per the germline V gene, are SGDLS and YYNGEE. At the junction V is shortened by 3 bases and J by 2 bases, with 10 bases in between.